Described below is a single T cell receptor (beta chain) sequence and its context. These data originate in a study of cytomegalovirus exposure and HLA in healthy donors. Turning to the study itself: An early data release held tens of millions of unique TCRs from HLA-typed donors.

This CDR3 contains 15 residues. Germline CDR1 reads MNHEY; CDR2 reads SVGAGI. The ends were cut back, 6 bases at V and 0 bases at J, with 14 bases in the middle. It was with 60 Vbeta and 13 Jbeta primers that the PCR ran. The data were produced by immunoSEQ multiplex PCR, yet TCRdb's version contains in-frame clones alone and is incomplete. Of about 140,000 clones listed, around four fifths are singletons. Source material: PBMCs. This sequence was found in a man aged 25-45 years in good health and CMV-seronegative. The chain joins TRBV6-5 to TRBJ1-2, with D possibly TRBD1 on 6 matching bases. CDR3 in DNA: TGTGCCAGCAGAGGTGCCGACAGGACTAACTATGGCTACACCTTC. Its protein product is CASRGADRTNYGYTF.